These 9 T cell receptor beta chains share one sample of origin, sequenced in a study of T cell responses to AZD1222 COVID-19 vaccine. Produced via immunoSEQ multiplex PCR; TCRdb's table is partial and in-frame only. Among 40,000 to 45,000 clones, under 85% were seen once, and the ten largest hold 40% to 65%. The sequencing used peripheral blood, collected on day 0 of AZD1222 vaccination. The receptor set was obtained from an adult in good health.

The chain recombines TRBV28 with TRBJ2-5, with 11 bases lining up with TRBD1. Germline V gene data show CDR1 as MDHEN and CDR2 as SYDVKM. The CDR3 is made up of 16 amino acids. Trimming removed 5 bases from V and 1 base from J; junction bases left unmatched: 6. This chain's CDR3 is CASSPRDRGFQETQYF. CDR3 nucleotides: TGTGCCAGCAGTCCCCGGGACAGGGGGTTCCAAGAGACCCAGTACTTC.

The chain recombines TRBV9 with TRBJ1-1; D remains ambiguous. The V end lost 5 bases, the J end lost 5 bases, and 13 bases lay between the germline ends. From germline, CDR1 is SGDLS and CDR2 YYNGEE. The CDR3 loop spans 13 amino acids. Written as DNA, the CDR3 is TGTGCCAGCAGTGCAAGAGGGAGGACTGAAGCTTTCTTT. Protein sequence: CASSARGRTEAFF.

The chain carries TRBV6-5 and TRBJ1-1; D is possibly TRBD1 (5 bases). In germline, CDR1 is MNHEY, CDR2 SVGAGI. The CDR3 contains 13 residues. V was shortened by 7 bases and J by 1 base, with 10 bases between the two germline ends. CDR3 residues: CASTLTENTEAFF. For the CDR3, the DNA is TGTGCCAGCACCCTGACAGAGAACACTGAAGCTTTCTTT.

The chain recombines TRBV15 with TRBJ1-5; no clear D. The CDR3 consists of 15 residues. V was cut by 3 bases and J by 0 bases, with 9 bases left in between. CDR1 and CDR2 from the germline V gene are LNHNV and YYDKDF (reference sequence). CDR3 region: CATSRGRTSNQPQHF. In DNA, the CDR3 is TGTGCCACCAGCAGGGGGAGGACTAGCAATCAGCCCCAGCATTTT.

This sequence joins TRBV2 and TRBJ1-5, with D hard to call. V lost 6 bases, J lost 2 bases, and 17 bases lay in between. Looked up from germline, CDR1 is SNHLY and CDR2 is FYNNEI. The CDR3 totals 16 residues. CDR3 loop: CASSEGLGVGNQPQHF. The CDR3 DNA reads TGTGCCAGCAGCGAGGGCCTTGGGGTGGGCAATCAGCCCCAGCATTTT. The whole variable domain, filled in from reference TRBV2 and TRBJ1-5, reads EPEVTQTPSHQVTQMGQEVILRCVPISNHLYFYWYRQILGQKVEFLVSFYNNEISEKSEIFDDQFSVERPDGSNFTLKIRSTKLEDSAMYFCASSEGLGVGNQPQHFGDGTRLSIL.

V usage is TRBV11-2 and J usage is TRBJ2-6; the match to TRBD2 covers 9 bases. Germline lookup yields CDR1 SGHAT and CDR2 FQNNGV. V shed 4 bases and J 4 bases; nucleotides not matched to a gene: 8. The CDR3 consists of 17 residues. CDR3 bases: TGTGCCAGCAGCTCGCTAAGGCGGGAGGGAGGGGCCAACGTCCTGACTTTC. It encodes CASSSLRREGGANVLTF.

The chain has TRBV6-5 and TRBJ1-4, with D possibly TRBD1 on 5 matching bases. V was shortened by 5 bases and J by 2 bases, with 9 bases between the two germline ends. Germline loops: CDR1 MNHEY, CDR2 SVGAGI. The CDR3 runs 14 residues. Written as DNA, the CDR3 is TGTGCCAGCAGTCCCCAGGGTACTAATGAAAAACTGTTTTTT. This sequence encodes CASSPQGTNEKLFF.

This chain connects TRBV2 to TRBJ2-4; 8 bases fit TRBD1. CDR3 size: 15 residues. Germline V lookup: CDR1 SNHLY, CDR2 FYNNEI. V shed 6 bases, J shed 0 bases, and the junction held 4 bases outside the gene matches. CDR3 nucleotides: TGTGCCAGCAGCCCGGGACAGGTAGCCAAAAACATTCAGTACTTC. Protein: CASSPGQVAKNIQYF.

The rearrangement joins TRBV18 to TRBJ1-2; no clear D gene. Germline lookup yields CDR1 KGHSH and CDR2 LQKENI. There are 16 residues in the CDR3. The V gene lost 1 base and the J gene lost 4 bases, with 16 bases spanning the gap. The CDR3 DNA sequence: TGTGCCAGCTCACCACAGCCGCGGTCCCAAGGCTATGGCTACACCTTC. It is translated as CASSPQPRSQGYGYTF.